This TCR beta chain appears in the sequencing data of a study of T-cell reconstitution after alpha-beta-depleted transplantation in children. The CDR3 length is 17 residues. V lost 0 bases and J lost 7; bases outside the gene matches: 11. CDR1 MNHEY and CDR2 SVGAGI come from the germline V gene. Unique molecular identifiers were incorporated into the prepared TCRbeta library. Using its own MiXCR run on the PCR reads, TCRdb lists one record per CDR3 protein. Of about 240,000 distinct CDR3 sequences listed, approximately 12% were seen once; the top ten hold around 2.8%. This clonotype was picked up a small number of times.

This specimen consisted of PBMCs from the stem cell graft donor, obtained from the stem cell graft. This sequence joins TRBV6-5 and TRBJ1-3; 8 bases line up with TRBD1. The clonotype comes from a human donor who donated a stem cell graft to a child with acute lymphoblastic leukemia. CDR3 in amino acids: CASSYSLGGTGGNTIYF. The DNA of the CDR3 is TGTGCCAGCAGTTACTCGTTAGGGGGGACAGGCGGGAACACCATATATTTT.